One TCR beta chain is described in this entry. Data came from immunoSEQ multiplex PCR; TCRdb stores just in-frame clones and leaves some out. The sample contains under 150,000 clones, 70% to 90% of which appear only once. The data derive from a study of T cell responses to AZD1222 COVID-19 vaccine. V gave up 3 bases and J gave up 8 bases, with 16 bases separating them. CDR3 length: 15 residues. The V gene's germline CDR1 is KGHDR and CDR2 SFDVKD. The sequenced sample was peripheral blood, obtained 28 days after the second dose of the MenACWY control vaccine. The receptor was isolated from an adult who received the MenACWY meningococcal vaccine as a control. J is TRBJ2-1 and V is TRBV24-1; perhaps TRBD2 as D (7 bases). The chain's CDR3 is CATSDVGGGRDEQFF. CDR3 sequence (DNA): TGTGCCACCAGTGATGTGGGGGGGGGCCGCGATGAGCAGTTCTTC.